A single sample gave rise to the 16 T cell receptor beta chains below, sequenced in a study of cytomegalovirus exposure and HLA in healthy donors. Primers for the PCR totalled 60 Vbeta and 13 Jbeta. Clones were read by immunoSEQ multiplex PCR, and TCRdb kept only the in-frame ones, dropping some. Seen here are 100,000 to 150,000 clones, about four fifths observed once, and the top ten hold about 5.3%. The sample was PBMCs. The receptors shown here come from a man younger than 45 in good health and CMV-seronegative.

V gene TRBV7-3 combines with J gene TRBJ2-1; 9 bases match TRBD2. Germline CDR1 is SGHTA and CDR2 is FQGTGA. This CDR3 comprises 16 residues. The V gene end was trimmed by 1 base and the J gene end by 8 bases; junction bases not matched to a gene: 9. The CDR3 nucleotides are TGTGCCAGCAGCTTAAGAAGCGGGACTAGCTTCCATGAGCAGTTCTTC. This encodes CASSLRSGTSFHEQFF.

This clone was seen only a few times. V usage is TRBV6-6 and J usage is TRBJ1-1; D uncertain. Germline CDR1 and CDR2: MNHNY and SVGAGI (reference sequence). This CDR3 has 12 residues. Trimming removed 6 bases at V and 6 bases at J, with 11 bases between. For the CDR3, the DNA is TGTGCCAGCAGCCAGCGATCGCCTGAAGCTTTCTTT. Translating it yields CASSQRSPEAFF.

The rearrangement uses TRBV5-1 and TRBJ2-2; maybe TRBD2 (5 bases). Germline CDR1 reads SGHRS; CDR2 reads YFSETQ. CDR3 size: 16 residues. Trimming took off 4 bases at V and 7 bases at J, with 20 bases between the two ends. The CDR3 loop is CASSPVLLRLHGELFF. Here the CDR3 DNA reads TGCGCCAGCAGCCCGGTCCTTCTGAGACTACACGGGGAGCTGTTTTTT.

The chain carries TRBV19 and TRBJ2-5; 7 bases map to TRBD2. CDR1 is LNHDA, CDR2 SQIVND, per germline (reference sequence). Trimming removed 1 base from V and 1 base from J; junction bases left unmatched: 6. The CDR3 covers 16 residues. The CDR3 DNA sequence: TGTGCCAGTAGTATAGGGTACGGGGGGTTCCAAGAGACCCAGTACTTC. This codes for CASSIGYGGFQETQYF.

The chain uses TRBV18 and TRBJ1-1; D possibly corresponds to TRBD1 (5 bases). The germline V and J ends were trimmed by 2 bases and 0 bases, with 10 bases remaining between them. The CDR3 consists of 15 residues. Germline assignment: CDR1 KGHSH and CDR2 LQKENI. CDR3 sequence: CASSPGANLNTEAFF. The CDR3, as DNA: TGTGCCAGCTCACCAGGGGCGAATTTGAACACTGAAGCTTTCTTT.

The rearrangement joins TRBV7-9 to TRBJ1-2, with TRBD1 matching over 11 bases. The germline CDR1 and CDR2 sequences are SEHNR and FQNEAQ (reference sequence). The CDR3 has 16 residues. The V gene end was trimmed by 0 bases and the J gene end by 4 bases; junction bases not matched to a gene: 4. The CDR3 protein is CASSLASGQGVYGYTF. The CDR3 coding sequence is TGTGCCAGCAGCTTAGCTTCGGGACAGGGGGTCTATGGCTACACCTTC.

J is TRBJ1-5 and V is TRBV28; TRBD1 matches 7 bases. The CDR3 runs 16 residues. CDR1 MDHEN and CDR2 SYDVKM come from the germline V gene. Trimming removed 2 bases from V and 7 bases from J; junction bases left unmatched: 11. The CDR3 nucleotides read TGTGCCAGCAGTTTAGACCGTGGGCAGGGGGGACAGCCCCAGCATTTT. It specifies CASSLDRGQGGQPQHF.

The sample holds a few counts of this clone. The V gene is TRBV6-5, the J gene TRBJ2-3; 7 bases are a match to TRBD2. With 6 bases clipped from V and 4 bases from J, the junction kept 4 bases outside the gene matches. The germline gives CDR1 MNHEY, CDR2 SVGAGI. CDR3 length equals 13 residues. Written as DNA, the CDR3 is TGTGCCAGCAGCCCGACTAGCCCAGATACGCAGTATTTT. This gives the protein CASSPTSPDTQYF.

The chain links TRBV7-9 to TRBJ2-7, with 14 bases that match TRBD2. V gave up 5 bases and J gave up 8 bases; unmatched junction bases: 2. Looked up from germline, CDR1 is SEHNR and CDR2 is FQNEAQ (reference sequence). This CDR3 region has 13 residues. CDR3 sequence reads: CASSGTSGSKQYF. Here the CDR3 DNA reads TGTGCCAGCAGCGGGACTAGCGGGAGCAAGCAGTACTTC.

The chain joins TRBV5-4 to TRBJ1-4; 8 positions agree with TRBD1. Trimming at V came to 2 bases and at J to 8 bases, leaving 11 bases not matched to a gene. CDR1 is SGHNT and CDR2 is YYREEE in the germline V gene (reference sequence). The CDR3 is 16 amino acids. CDR3 sequence (DNA): TGTGCCAGCAGCTTAGGGCAGGGGGCTGGAGGGGAAAAACTGTTTTTT. Residues: CASSLGQGAGGEKLFF.

The CDR3 sequence is CASSEGGNGYTF. CDR3 bases: TGTGCCAGCTCAGAAGGGGGCAATGGCTACACCTTC. The V gene is TRBV18, the J gene TRBJ1-2; 7 bases line up with TRBD1. After removal of 5 bases from V and 6 bases from J, the junction contained 3 bases not matched to a gene. Germline V lookup: CDR1 KGHSH, CDR2 LQKENI. The length of the CDR3 is 12 residues. Combining the CDR3 with reference TRBV18 and TRBJ1-2 gives the whole variable domain NAGVMQNPRHLVRRRGQEARLRCSPMKGHSHVYWYRQLPEEGLKFMVYLQKENIIDESGMPKERFSAEFPKEGPSILRIQQVVRGDSAAYFCASSEGGNGYTFGSGTRLTVV.

The V gene is TRBV10-3, the J gene TRBJ2-7; D might be TRBD2 (5 bases). The germline V gene encodes CDR1 ENHRY and CDR2 SYGVKD. The CDR3 totals 17 residues. Between the trimmed V and J ends, which lost 2 bases and 2 bases, there was a span of 19 bases. The CDR3 region is CAISEEFTRVSTYEQYF. The CDR3 nucleotides read TGTGCCATCAGTGAGGAGTTTACTAGGGTATCAACCTACGAGCAGTACTTC.

A single count supports this clone. The chain has TRBV28 and TRBJ2-7; 7 nucleotides agree with TRBD1. Germline V gene data show CDR1 as MDHEN and CDR2 as SYDVKM. After removal of 6 bases from V and 7 bases from J, the junction contained 3 bases not matched to a gene. The CDR3 totals 11 residues. CDR3 region: CASSNRGEQYF. In nucleotides, the CDR3 is TGTGCCAGCAGCAACAGGGGAGAGCAGTACTTC.

This chain connects TRBV19 to TRBJ2-1; 8 positions agree with TRBD2. The CDR3 has 13 amino acids. With 4 bases clipped from V and 4 bases from J, the junction kept 0 bases outside the gene matches. Germline V gives CDR1 LNHDA, CDR2 SQIVND (reference sequence). The CDR3 nucleotides read TGTGCCAGTAGTAGCGGGGGGTACAATGAGCAGTTCTTC. Translated, it gives CASSSGGYNEQFF.

The chain is built from TRBV9 and TRBJ1-5; D remains unclear. V gave up 3 bases and J gave up 1 base, with 11 bases separating them. Looked up from germline, CDR1 is SGDLS and CDR2 is YYNGEE. This CDR3 spans 15 amino acids. The CDR3 bases are TGTGCCAGCAGCGAGGGAGCTTCGAGCAATCAGCCCCAGCATTTT. It specifies CASSEGASSNQPQHF.

This chain connects TRBV30 to TRBJ1-2; 7 nucleotides agree with TRBD1. Germline V gene data show CDR1 as GTSNPN and CDR2 as SVGIG (reference sequence). This CDR3 is 14 amino acids long. The V and J ends lost 1 base and 7 bases, in that order; junction bases with no gene match: 9. CDR3 nucleotide sequence: TGTGCCTGGAGTGAAAGGGGGCGCTTCGGTGGCTACACCTTC. As protein: CAWSERGRFGGYTF.